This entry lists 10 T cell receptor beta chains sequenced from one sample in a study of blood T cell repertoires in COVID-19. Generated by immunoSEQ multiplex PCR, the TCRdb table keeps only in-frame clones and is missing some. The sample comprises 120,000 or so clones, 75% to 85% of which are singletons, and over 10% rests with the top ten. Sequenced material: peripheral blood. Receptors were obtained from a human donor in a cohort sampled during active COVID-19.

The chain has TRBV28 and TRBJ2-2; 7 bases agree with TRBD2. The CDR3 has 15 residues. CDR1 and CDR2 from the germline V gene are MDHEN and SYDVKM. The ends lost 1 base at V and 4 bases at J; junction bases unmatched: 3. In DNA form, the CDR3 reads TGTGCCAGCAGTTTATCCAGCGGGGTCACCGGGGAGCTGTTTTTT. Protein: CASSLSSGVTGELFF.

The CDR3 region is CASSRDRGETQYF. The CDR3 coding sequence is TGTGCCAGCAGCAGGGACAGGGGTGAGACCCAGTACTTC. The gene calls are TRBV6-5 and TRBJ2-5, with 10 bases identical to TRBD1. The CDR3 extends over 13 amino acids. V was clipped by 6 bases and J by 5 bases; unmatched bases: 3. Looked up from germline, CDR1 is MNHEY and CDR2 is SVGAGI.

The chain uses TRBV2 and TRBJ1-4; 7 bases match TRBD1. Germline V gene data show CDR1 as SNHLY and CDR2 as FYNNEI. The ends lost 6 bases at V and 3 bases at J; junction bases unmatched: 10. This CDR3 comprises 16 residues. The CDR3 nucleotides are TGTGCCAGCAGCTCTGGGACAGTCACATCTAATGAAAAACTGTTTTTT. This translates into CASSSGTVTSNEKLFF.

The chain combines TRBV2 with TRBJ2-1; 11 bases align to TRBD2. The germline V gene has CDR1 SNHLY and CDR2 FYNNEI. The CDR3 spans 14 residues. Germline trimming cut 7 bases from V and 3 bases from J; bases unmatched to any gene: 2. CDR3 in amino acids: CASKGLADYNEQFF. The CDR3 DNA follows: TGTGCCAGCAAGGGACTAGCGGACTACAATGAGCAGTTCTTC.

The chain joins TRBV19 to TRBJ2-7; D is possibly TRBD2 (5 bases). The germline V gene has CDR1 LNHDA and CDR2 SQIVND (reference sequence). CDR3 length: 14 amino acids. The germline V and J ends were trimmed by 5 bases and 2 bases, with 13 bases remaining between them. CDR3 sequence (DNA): TGTGCCAGTAGTCCTCCCCGGGAAACCTACGAGCAGTACTTC. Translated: CASSPPRETYEQYF.

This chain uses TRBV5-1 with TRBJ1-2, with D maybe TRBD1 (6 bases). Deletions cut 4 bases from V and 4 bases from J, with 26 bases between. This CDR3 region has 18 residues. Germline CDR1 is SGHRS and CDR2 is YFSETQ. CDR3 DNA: TGCGCCAGCAGCACCCTAGCGGGGGGCTTTTTTTCCGTCTATGGCTACACCTTC. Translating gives CASSTLAGGFFSVYGYTF. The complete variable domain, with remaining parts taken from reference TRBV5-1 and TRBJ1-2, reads KAGVTQTPRYLIKTRGQQVTLSCSPISGHRSVSWYQQTPGQGLQFLFEYFSETQRNKGNFPGRFSGRQFSNSRSEMNVSTLELGDSALYLCASSTLAGGFFSVYGYTFGSGTRLTVV.

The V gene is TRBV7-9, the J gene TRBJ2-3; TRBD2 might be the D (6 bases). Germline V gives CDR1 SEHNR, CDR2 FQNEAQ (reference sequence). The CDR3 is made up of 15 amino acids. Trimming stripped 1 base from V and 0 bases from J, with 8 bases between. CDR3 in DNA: TGTGCCAGCAGCTTAGGGACTACTAGCACAGATACGCAGTATTTT. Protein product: CASSLGTTSTDTQYF.

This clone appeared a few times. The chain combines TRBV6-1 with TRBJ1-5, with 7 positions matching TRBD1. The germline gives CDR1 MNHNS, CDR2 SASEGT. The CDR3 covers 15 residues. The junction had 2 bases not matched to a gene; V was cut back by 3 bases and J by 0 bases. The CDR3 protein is CASSDRGISNQPQHF. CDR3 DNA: TGTGCCAGCAGTGACAGGGGGATTAGCAATCAGCCCCAGCATTTT.

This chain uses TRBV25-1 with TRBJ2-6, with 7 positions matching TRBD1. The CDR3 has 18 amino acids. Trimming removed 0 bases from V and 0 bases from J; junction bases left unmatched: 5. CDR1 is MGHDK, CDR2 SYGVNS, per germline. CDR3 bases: TGTGCCAGCAGTGAATACGGGACAGCCGTCTCTGGGGCCAACGTCCTGACTTTC. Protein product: CASSEYGTAVSGANVLTF.

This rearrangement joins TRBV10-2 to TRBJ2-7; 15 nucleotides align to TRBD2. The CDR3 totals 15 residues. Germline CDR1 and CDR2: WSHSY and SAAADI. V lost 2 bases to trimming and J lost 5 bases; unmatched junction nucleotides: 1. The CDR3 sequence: CASSEGTSGGHEQYF. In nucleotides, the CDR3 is TGCGCCAGCAGTGAGGGGACTAGCGGGGGGCACGAGCAGTACTTC.